The 10 T cell receptor beta chains below come from one sample, sequenced in a study of shared clonotypes between healthy human individuals. Sequencing used immunoSEQ multiplex PCR; TCRdb keeps in-frame clones, though not all of them. The top ten clones hold roughly 0.62% of a sample with about 1.1 million clones, 78% of them seen once. Sample: memory CD4+ T cells from PBMCs. Sample subset: CD45RA-negative fraction. The receptors were gathered from a man aged 18 to 30 in good health. Some clones in this sample may be carry-over from other donors' samples.

This clone was seen only once. The chain employs TRBV9 and TRBJ2-4; either TRBD1 or TRBD2 may supply D (5 bases each). The CDR3 runs 16 residues. Germline CDR1 is SGDLS and CDR2 is YYNGEE. Trimming removed 5 bases from V and 6 bases from J, with 21 bases in between. The chain's CDR3 is CASREYLGAPGNIQYF. The CDR3, as DNA: TGTGCCAGCAGAGAGTACCTCGGGGCACCGGGAAACATTCAGTACTTC.

The chain recombines TRBV30 with TRBJ1-6; 7 bases align to TRBD1. The germline V gene has CDR1 GTSNPN and CDR2 SVGIG (reference sequence). The junction had 4 bases not matched to a gene; V was cut back by 2 bases and J by 6 bases. The CDR3 length is 14 residues. CDR3 loop: CAWSTGTVNSPLHF. As DNA, the CDR3 is TGTGCCTGGAGTACCGGGACAGTTAATTCACCCCTCCACTTT.

The chain combines TRBV10-1 with TRBJ1-1; no reliable D call. Trimming left V 6 bases short and J 1 base short, with 6 bases between. The V gene's germline CDR1 is WNHNN and CDR2 SYGVQD (reference sequence). This CDR3 has 12 amino acids. The CDR3 sequence is CASRVPNTEAFF. Written as DNA, the CDR3 is TGCGCCAGCAGGGTCCCGAACACTGAAGCTTTCTTT.

The V gene is TRBV28, the J gene TRBJ1-2; no firm D call. The V gene's germline CDR1 is MDHEN and CDR2 SYDVKM. This CDR3 is built from 14 residues. The germline V and J ends were trimmed by 6 bases and 10 bases, with 21 bases remaining between them. The CDR3 is CASREGGNSMAYTF. The CDR3 DNA is TGTGCCAGCAGGGAAGGAGGCAACTCTATGGCCTACACCTTC.

DNA for the CDR3: TGTGCCAGCAGCGTCCCAGGGTTGAGAGAGCAGTACTTC. Translated: CASSVPGLREQYF. This chain links TRBV11-2 with TRBJ2-7; a weak D match, TRBD1 (5 bases). The CDR3 covers 13 residues. V lost 5 bases to trimming and J lost 7 bases, with 15 bases between them. CDR1 SGHAT and CDR2 FQNNGV come from the germline V gene.

The J gene is TRBJ2-7, the V gene TRBV11-1; 7 bases align to TRBD2. The ends lost 2 bases at V and 6 bases at J; junction bases unmatched: 10. CDR1 is SGHAT and CDR2 is FQDESV in the germline V gene (reference sequence). This CDR3 has 15 amino acids. The CDR3 region has the DNA TGTGCCAGCAGCTTAAGCGGGGCTACCTTCGGCGAGCAGTACTTC. Translated, it gives CASSLSGATFGEQYF.

This rearrangement joins TRBV2 to TRBJ1-2; TRBD1 matches 8 bases. The CDR3 loop spans 12 amino acids. Germline V gene lookup returns CDR1 SNHLY and CDR2 FYNNEI. The V and J ends lost 7 bases and 8 bases, in that order; junction bases with no gene match: 6. CDR3 coding DNA: TGTGCCAGCAAGGACAGGGCGGGAGGCTACACCTTC. As protein: CASKDRAGGYTF.

Only a few counts were recorded for this clone. The rearrangement links TRBV29-1 to TRBJ2-3, with 11 bases matching TRBD2. The CDR3 runs to 15 residues. With V trimmed by 3 bases and J by 5 bases, 7 bases remained unmatched. The germline gives CDR1 SQVTM, CDR2 ANQGSEA. CDR3 in amino acids: CSVDGTSGGGDTQYF. CDR3 nucleotide sequence: TGCAGCGTTGATGGGACTAGCGGAGGTGGAGATACGCAGTATTTT.

Comment on this clone: Other DNA sequences from this sample encode an identical CDR3 as well. The J gene is TRBJ2-7, the V gene TRBV5-1, with D maybe TRBD1 (6 bases). V lost 1 base to trimming and J lost 0 bases, with 11 bases between them. There are 15 residues in the CDR3. Germline-derived CDR1 and CDR2 are SGHRS and YFSETQ. This CDR3 reads CASSLPSDSSYEQYF. For the CDR3, the DNA is TGCGCCAGCAGCTTGCCGTCGGACAGCTCCTACGAGCAGTACTTC.

There are a few counts of this clone. V usage is TRBV7-6 and J usage is TRBJ2-3; 11 bases align to TRBD2. V lost 5 bases to trimming and J lost 4 bases; unmatched junction nucleotides: 11. From germline, CDR1 is SGHVS and CDR2 FNYEAQ. This CDR3 has 17 residues. As DNA, the CDR3 is TGTGCCAGCAGCCCACCCATCCTAGCGGGAGGACCAGATACGCAGTATTTT. This codes for CASSPPILAGGPDTQYF.